The 2 T cell receptor beta chains presented below share a single source sample, sequenced in a study of blood T cell repertoires in COVID-19. Profiling relied on immunoSEQ multiplex PCR, and the TCRdb table lists in-frame clones only, not all of them. The sample contains approximately 250,000 clones, about 83% of which appear only once. What was sequenced was peripheral blood. These receptors all stem from an elderly woman with COVID-19, enrolled during active disease.

This rearrangement joins TRBV21-1 to TRBJ1-1; the D segment call TRBD1 is taken from the table without a DNA check. TRBV21-1 is a listed pseudogene. CDR3 size: 17 residues. The CDR3 protein is CASSKLRQGMMNTEAFF. The CDR3 region has the DNA TGTGCCAGCAGCAAACTCCGACAGGGGATGATGAACACTGAAGCTTTCTTT.

The genes are TRBV28 and TRBJ1-4; TRBD1 is a possible D gene (6 bases). Germline-derived CDR1 and CDR2 are MDHEN and SYDVKM. Trimming removed 2 bases at V and 7 bases at J, with 14 bases between. The CDR3 spans 15 residues. Here the CDR3 DNA reads TGTGCCAGCAGTTTAGTACGGACAGCGTTTGAAAAACTGTTTTTT. Its translation is CASSLVRTAFEKLFF. The complete variable domain, with remaining parts taken from reference TRBV28 and TRBJ1-4, reads DVKVTQSSRYLVKRTGEKVFLECVQDMDHENMFWYRQDPGLGLRLIYFSYDVKMKEKGDIPEGYSVSREKKERFSLILESASTNQTSMYLCASSLVRTAFEKLFFGSGTQLSVL.